This T cell receptor beta chain stems from a study of blood T cell repertoires in COVID-19. About the research overall: From the United States, Italy and Spain came samples of acute and convalescent COVID-19. PBMCs, B-cell-depleted T cells, or T cells provided the cDNA or gDNA that made up the material.

Everyone who took part was about 18 to 90 years old, and they came from some 23 US areas. Recovered Cohort 3 donors showed two negative PCRs, clearance, or symptom resolution. This clone was found a few times. Profiling relied on immunoSEQ multiplex PCR, and the TCRdb table lists in-frame clones only, not all of them. The sample has 200,000 to 250,000 clones, about four fifths seen once. V was cut by 8 bases and J by 8 bases, with 21 bases left in between. Germline V gene sequence: CDR1 MRHNA, CDR2 SNTAGT. The CDR3 is made up of 14 amino acids. This TCR was sampled from a man in his 60s who had recovered from COVID-19. The specimen sequenced was PBMCs or T cells enriched from blood (not recorded which). V and J are TRBV6-4 and TRBJ1-2, with D perhaps TRBD1 (6 bases). CDR3 sequence: CASRAQDSAGGYTF. The CDR3 DNA follows: TGTGCCAGCCGGGCTCAGGACAGTGCCGGGGGCTACACCTTC.